One and the same sample provided the 30 T cell receptor beta chains below, sequenced in a study of response to subunit inactivated influenza vaccine. TCRdb ran MiXCR on the RT-PCR reads and lists one entry per CDR3 protein. This sample has around 710,000 distinct CDR3 sequences, with more than 11% found just once. The material was PBMCs from blood, obtained about 14 days before vaccination. The receptors originated from a man aged 50 to 59 who received an inactivated influenza vaccine.

This rearrangement joins TRBV30 to TRBJ1-5; TRBD1 aligns across 9 bases. Germline V gene sequence: CDR1 GTSNPN, CDR2 SVGIG (reference sequence). The V gene end was trimmed by 0 bases and the J gene end by 6 bases; junction bases not matched to a gene: 3. This CDR3 region has 14 residues. CDR3 in DNA: TGTGCCTGGAGTGTTGACAGGGGGTTTCAGCCCCAGCATTTT. Protein product: CAWSVDRGFQPQHF.

The chain carries TRBV20-1 and TRBJ1-5; 7 bases align to TRBD1. This CDR3 contains 15 residues. Germline V gives CDR1 DFQATT, CDR2 SNEGSKA (reference sequence). V dropped 6 bases and J dropped 4; count of bases not matched to a gene: 12. For the CDR3, the DNA is TGCAGTGCAGGCCCCTCACAGGGGAGGAATCAGCCCCAGCATTTT. This translates into CSAGPSQGRNQPQHF.

V and J are TRBV4-1 and TRBJ1-1; TRBD1 agrees at 7 bases. CDR1 and CDR2 from the germline V gene are MGHRA and YSYEKL. The V segment lost 3 bases and the J segment 8 bases; nucleotides outside the gene matches: 6. CDR3 size: 13 residues. The CDR3 reads CASSHDGQVEAFF. The CDR3 coding sequence is TGCGCCAGCAGCCATGACGGACAGGTCGAAGCTTTCTTT.

This clonotype was found a few times. The chain carries TRBV11-2 and TRBJ2-4; tentative D call: TRBD1 (6 bases). V was shortened by 5 bases and J by 0 bases, with 14 bases between the two germline ends. This CDR3 is 16 amino acids long. Per the germline V gene, CDR1 is SGHAT and CDR2 is FQNNGV. CDR3 residues: CASSITGQLAKNIQYF. CDR3 DNA sequence: TGTGCCAGCAGCATCACTGGACAGTTAGCCAAAAACATTCAGTACTTC.

The chain links TRBV9 to TRBJ2-1; D is perhaps TRBD1 or TRBD2 (5 bases each). Trimming left V 1 base short and J 0 bases short, with 8 bases between. This CDR3 is built from 15 residues. Germline CDR1 is SGDLS and CDR2 is YYNGEE. The CDR3 here is CASSVTGGSYNEQFF. DNA of the CDR3: TGTGCCAGCAGCGTAACAGGAGGCTCCTACAATGAGCAGTTCTTC.

This clonotype was seen a few times. This rearrangement joins TRBV7-2 to TRBJ2-3; 7 nucleotides agree with TRBD2. J lost 2 bases, V lost 5 bases, and 7 bases had no gene match. CDR3 size: 15 residues. From germline, CDR1 is SGHTA and CDR2 FQGNSA. The CDR3 sequence is CASSRAGPPTDTQYF. The CDR3 nucleotides are TGTGCCAGCAGCCGAGCGGGACCTCCCACAGATACGCAGTATTTT.

This clonotype was counted a few times. The gene calls are TRBV4-3 and TRBJ2-1; TRBD2 aligns across 8 bases. Per germline, CDR1 LGHNA and CDR2 YSLEER. V was pared by 1 base and J by 0 bases, with 5 bases of the junction left unmatched. The CDR3 loop spans 17 amino acids. The CDR3 sequence: CASSQAVSGSSYNEQFF. CDR3 sequence (DNA): TGCGCCAGCAGCCAAGCAGTCAGCGGGAGCTCCTACAATGAGCAGTTCTTC.

CDR3 sequence: CASSLYTGFISTDTQYF. DNA of the CDR3: TGTGCCAGCAGCTTATACACAGGTTTCATAAGCACAGATACGCAGTATTTT. V and J are TRBV7-2 and TRBJ2-3, with D possibly being TRBD1 (5 bases). V dropped 2 bases and J dropped 0 bases, with 15 bases sitting between them. The CDR3 totals 17 residues. Germline V gene data show CDR1 as SGHTA and CDR2 as FQGNSA. The variable domain in full, with the rest retrieved from reference TRBV7-2 and TRBJ2-3, is GAGVSQSPSNKVTEKGKDVELRCDPISGHTALYWYRQSLGQGLEFLIYFQGNSAPDKSGLPSDRFSAERTGGSVSTLTIQRTQQEDSAVYLCASSLYTGFISTDTQYFGPGTRLTVL.

This clonotype showed up just a few times. The chain has TRBV5-1 and TRBJ2-1; D gene unclear. Trimming stripped 4 bases from V and 8 bases from J, with 10 bases between. This CDR3 spans 12 amino acids. CDR1 SGHRS and CDR2 YFSETQ come from the germline V gene. DNA for the CDR3: TGCGCCAGCAGCCAGGTAGGGCATGAGCAGTTCTTC. Its translation: CASSQVGHEQFF.

In this sample, this clonotype turned up many times. The CDR3 sequence: CAIKGPSGEQFF. DNA of the CDR3: TGTGCCATCAAGGGACCCTCGGGTGAGCAGTTCTTC. V gene TRBV10-3 combines with J gene TRBJ2-1; D tentatively fits TRBD1 or TRBD2 (5 bases each). Germline CDR1 and CDR2: ENHRY and SYGVKD. This CDR3 region has 12 residues. Trimming removed 7 bases at V and 9 bases at J, with 13 bases between.

The sample holds a few counts of this clonotype. V is TRBV30 and J is TRBJ2-7, with no clear D. Germline V gives CDR1 GTSNPN, CDR2 SVGIG (reference sequence). This CDR3 has 13 residues. V lost 1 base and J lost 2, with 9 bases in between. CDR3 nucleotide sequence: TGTGCCTGGAGTGCCCCCGCTGCCTACGAGCAGTACTTC. This codes for CAWSAPAAYEQYF. Filled out from reference TRBV30 and TRBJ2-7, the complete variable domain reads SQTIHQWPATLVQPVGSPLSLECTVEGTSNPNLYWYRQAAGRGLQLLFYSVGIGQISSEVPQNLSASRPQDRQFILSSKKLLLSDSGFYLCAWSAPAAYEQYFGPGTRLTVT.

The rearrangement links TRBV19 to TRBJ2-2; the D is unclear. V gave up 4 bases and J gave up 1 base, with 7 bases separating them. CDR1 and CDR2 from the germline V gene are LNHDA and SQIVND (reference sequence). The CDR3 has 14 amino acids. The CDR3 nucleotides are TGTGCCAGTAGTAGTCACATGAACACCGGGGAGCTGTTTTTT. Translated, it gives CASSSHMNTGELFF.

The chain's CDR3 is CASSQVNRGNYEQYF. The CDR3 DNA reads TGCGCCAGCAGCCAAGTCAACAGGGGAAACTACGAGCAGTACTTC. The genes are TRBV4-3 and TRBJ2-7; 7 nucleotides line up with TRBD1. Germline V gene lookup returns CDR1 LGHNA and CDR2 YSLEER. This CDR3 is built from 15 residues. Trimming cost V 1 base and J 3 bases; bases outside gene matches: 6.

This clonotype was seen only a few times. The chain recombines TRBV10-3 with TRBJ2-1; D is possibly TRBD1 (5 bases). The V end was cut by 10 bases, the J end by 5 bases, with 15 bases between. Per the germline V gene, CDR1 is ENHRY and CDR2 is SYGVKD. This CDR3 has 13 residues. The chain's CDR3 is CATRGAPDNEQFF. CDR3 bases: TGTGCCACCCGTGGGGCACCGGACAATGAGCAGTTCTTC.

The chain joins TRBV6-1 to TRBJ1-3; maybe TRBD1 (6 bases). CDR3 length equals 16 residues. V lost 5 bases, J lost 0 bases, and 14 bases lay in between. Germline CDR1 is MNHNS and CDR2 is SASEGT. Here the CDR3 DNA reads TGTGCCAGCAGTAGCCCCGGGGGCAGCTCTGGAAACACCATATATTTT. Amino acids: CASSSPGGSSGNTIYF.

The rearrangement uses TRBV7-2 and TRBJ2-1, with TRBD2 matching 7 bases. Germline CDR1 is SGHTA and CDR2 is FQGNSA. The CDR3 consists of 15 residues. J lost 2 bases, V lost 5 bases, and 6 bases had no gene match. The CDR3 sequence is CASSPERGAYNEQFF. The CDR3, as DNA: TGTGCCAGCAGCCCCGAGCGGGGAGCCTACAATGAGCAGTTCTTC.

This clonotype showed up just a few times. The rearrangement joins TRBV7-2 to TRBJ2-5; tentatively, D is TRBD2 (7 bases). The length of the CDR3 is 15 residues. V lost 6 bases and J lost 2, with 16 bases in between. Per germline, CDR1 SGHTA and CDR2 FQGNSA. CDR3 sequence reads: CASRFAGGRQETQYF. The CDR3 coding sequence is TGTGCCAGCAGATTCGCCGGGGGGCGGCAAGAGACCCAGTACTTC.

This clonotype was recorded at least ten times. The V and J genes are TRBV5-1 and TRBJ1-2; D remains ambiguous. Per germline, CDR1 SGHRS and CDR2 YFSETQ. This CDR3 is built from 15 residues. V lost 2 bases to trimming and J lost 5 bases, with 16 bases between them. The CDR3 sequence is CASSLGIGASYGYTF. CDR3 DNA sequence: TGCGCCAGCAGCTTAGGAATCGGCGCTTCGTATGGCTACACCTTC. Using reference TRBV5-1 and TRBJ1-2 for the parts outside the CDR3, the full variable domain is KAGVTQTPRYLIKTRGQQVTLSCSPISGHRSVSWYQQTPGQGLQFLFEYFSETQRNKGNFPGRFSGRQFSNSRSEMNVSTLELGDSALYLCASSLGIGASYGYTFGSGTRLTVV.

V is TRBV13 and J is TRBJ2-7; D is perhaps TRBD1 (6 bases). This CDR3 has 15 amino acids. The germline CDR1 and CDR2 sequences are PRHDT and FYEKMQ (reference sequence). V dropped 5 bases and J dropped 3 bases, with 17 bases sitting between them. CDR3 protein: CASSPQDSRGYEQYF. CDR3 DNA: TGTGCCAGCAGCCCGCAGGACAGTCGAGGCTACGAGCAGTACTTC.

This clonotype was seen a few times. The rearrangement joins TRBV12-3 or TRBV12-4 to TRBJ1-4; D is uncertain. Trimming left V 6 bases short and J 6 bases short, with 11 bases between. CDR3 size: 13 residues. The CDR3 DNA reads TGTGCCAGCAGCCAGGACCAGGATGAAAAACTGTTTTTT. Protein sequence: CASSQDQDEKLFF.

This clonotype was seen a handful of times. This chain joins TRBV5-1 and TRBJ2-7; unclear D gene. CDR1 and CDR2 from the germline V gene are SGHRS and YFSETQ. Trimming pared 3 bases from V and 9 bases from J, leaving 13 bases between. This CDR3 is built from 12 residues. CDR3 DNA: TGCGCCAGCAGCTCGACCGACAACCGGCAGTACTTC. Translation gives CASSSTDNRQYF.

This clonotype was detected a few times. The rearrangement joins TRBV4-1 to TRBJ2-6; no reliable D call. CDR3 length: 15 amino acids. Germline assignment: CDR1 MGHRA and CDR2 YSYEKL. The germline V and J ends were trimmed by 4 bases and 0 bases, with 7 bases remaining between them. CDR3 bases: TGCGCCAGCAGCCGCTTTAACTCTGGGGCCAACGTCCTGACTTTC. Residues: CASSRFNSGANVLTF.

This clonotype was counted a few times. The chain recombines TRBV3-1 with TRBJ2-2; possibly TRBD1 or TRBD2 for D (5 bases each). Trimming took 0 bases from V and 13 from J, leaving 12 bases between them. The germline V gene has CDR1 LGHDT and CDR2 YNNKEL (reference sequence). CDR3 length: 13 residues. The CDR3 reads CASSQDIFGTLFF. The CDR3 DNA is TGTGCCAGCAGCCAAGATATTTTCGGGACGCTGTTTTTT.

The J gene is TRBJ2-2, the V gene TRBV30; TRBD1 matches at 7 bases. CDR3 length: 15 amino acids. Germline values: CDR1 GTSNPN, CDR2 SVGIG (reference sequence). Trimming took 4 bases from V and 1 from J; bases not matched to a gene: 6. The CDR3 DNA sequence: TGTGCCTGGATCCGGGACAGTCTGAACACCGGGGAGCTGTTTTTT. Translated: CAWIRDSLNTGELFF.

Points on this clonotype: A much more abundant neighbour one base away suggests this may be a read error. The rearrangement links TRBV7-8 to TRBJ2-5; D may match TRBD1 or TRBD2 (5 bases each). Germline values: CDR1 SGHVS, CDR2 FQNEAQ. The CDR3 spans 15 residues. V was cut by 3 bases and J by 7 bases, with 18 bases left in between. In DNA form, the CDR3 reads TGTGCCAGCAGCTTCCTCGGGACCCTACGGGGGACCCAGTACTTC. As protein: CASSFLGTLRGTQYF. Full variable domain (remainder filled in from reference TRBV7-8 and TRBJ2-5): GAGVSQSPRYKVAKRGQDVALRCDPISGHVSLFWYQQALGQGPEFLTYFQNEAQLDKSGLPSDRFFAERPEGSVSTLKIQRTQQEDSAVYLCASSFLGTLRGTQYFGPGTRLLVL.

The chain combines TRBV29-1 with TRBJ1-1, with D perhaps matching TRBD1 (5 bases). The V gene's germline CDR1 is SQVTM and CDR2 ANQGSEA. The CDR3 has 13 residues. Trimming removed 3 bases from V and 5 bases from J, with 13 bases in between. CDR3 bases: TGCAGCGTTGATTCGGGGGTAGGGACTGAAGCTTTCTTT. Translating gives CSVDSGVGTEAFF.

The rearrangement joins TRBV29-1 to TRBJ2-5, with 8 nucleotides matching TRBD2. Germline V gene sequence: CDR1 SQVTM, CDR2 ANQGSEA. Germline trimming cut 6 bases from V and 5 bases from J; bases unmatched to any gene: 11. The CDR3 sequence is 14 residues long. The CDR3 loop reads CSVLRTGGRETQYF. For the CDR3, the DNA is TGCAGCGTACTTCGGACGGGGGGGCGGGAGACCCAGTACTTC.

This clonotype turned up a few times. This rearrangement joins TRBV6-5 to TRBJ2-4; maybe TRBD1 (6 bases). From germline, CDR1 is MNHEY and CDR2 SVGAGI. The CDR3 contains 14 residues. V was pared by 0 bases and J by 10 bases, with 13 bases between. The CDR3, as DNA: TGTGCCAGCAGTTACTCGAGGACAGAAACAATTCAGTACTTC. Amino acids: CASSYSRTETIQYF.

The genes are TRBV14 and TRBJ1-1; D is possibly TRBD1 (5 bases). There are 14 residues in the CDR3. V lost 4 bases to trimming and J lost 1 base, with 10 bases between them. Per the germline V gene, CDR1 is SGHDN and CDR2 is FVKESK. CDR3 bases: TGTGCCAGCAGCCGCCGGGACGGGAACACTGAAGCTTTCTTT. Amino acid sequence: CASSRRDGNTEAFF. Variable domain in full (rest from reference TRBV14 and TRBJ1-1): EAGVTQFPSHSVIEKGQTVTLRCDPISGHDNLYWYRRVMGKEIKFLLHFVKESKQDESGMPNNRFLAERTGGTYSTLKVQPAELEDSGVYFCASSRRDGNTEAFFGQGTRLTVV.

This clonotype showed up many times. The rearrangement joins TRBV20-1 to TRBJ1-5; 9 nucleotides match TRBD1. The CDR3 spans 14 residues. The germline CDR1 and CDR2 sequences are DFQATT and SNEGSKA (reference sequence). V lost 6 bases to trimming and J lost 1 base; unmatched junction nucleotides: 4. The chain's CDR3 is CSAKQGASNQPQHF. In DNA form, the CDR3 reads TGCAGTGCAAAACAGGGGGCGAGCAATCAGCCCCAGCATTTT.